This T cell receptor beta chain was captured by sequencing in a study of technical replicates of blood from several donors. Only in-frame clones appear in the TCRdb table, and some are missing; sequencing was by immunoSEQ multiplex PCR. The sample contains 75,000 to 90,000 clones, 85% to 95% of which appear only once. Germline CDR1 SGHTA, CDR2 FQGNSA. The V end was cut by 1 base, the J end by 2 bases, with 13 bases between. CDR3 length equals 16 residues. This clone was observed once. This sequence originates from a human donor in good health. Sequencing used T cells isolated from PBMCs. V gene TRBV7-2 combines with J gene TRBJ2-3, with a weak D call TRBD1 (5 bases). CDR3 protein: CASSLGQLTLTDTQYF. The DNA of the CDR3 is TGTGCCAGCAGCTTAGGACAGCTAACACTCACAGATACGCAGTATTTT.